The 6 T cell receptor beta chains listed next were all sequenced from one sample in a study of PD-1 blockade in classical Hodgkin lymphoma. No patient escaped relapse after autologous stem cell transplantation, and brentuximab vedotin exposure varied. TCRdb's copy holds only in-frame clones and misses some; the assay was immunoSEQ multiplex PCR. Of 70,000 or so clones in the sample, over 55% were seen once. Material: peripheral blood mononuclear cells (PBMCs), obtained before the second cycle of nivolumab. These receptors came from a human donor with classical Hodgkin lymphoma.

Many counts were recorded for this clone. The CDR3 loop reads CASSGQAYSGNTIYF. CDR3 in DNA: TGTGCCAGCAGTGGACAAGCTTACTCTGGAAACACCATATATTTT. This chain uses TRBV9 with TRBJ1-3; weak D call: TRBD1 (5 bases). Trimming removed 5 bases from V and 0 bases from J, with 12 bases in between. The CDR3 spans 15 residues. CDR1 and CDR2 from the germline V gene are SGDLS and YYNGEE.

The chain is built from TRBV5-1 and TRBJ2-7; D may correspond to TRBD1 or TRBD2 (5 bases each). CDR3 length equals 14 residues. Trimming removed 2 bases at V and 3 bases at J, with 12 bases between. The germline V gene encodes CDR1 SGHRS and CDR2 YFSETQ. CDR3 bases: TGCGCCAGCAGCTTATCCGGGACCATCTACGAGCAGTACTTC. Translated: CASSLSGTIYEQYF.

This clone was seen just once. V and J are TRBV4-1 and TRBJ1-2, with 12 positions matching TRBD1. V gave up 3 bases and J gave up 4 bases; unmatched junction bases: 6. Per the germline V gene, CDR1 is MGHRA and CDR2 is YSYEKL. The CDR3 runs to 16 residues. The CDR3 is CASSHDRDRGLYGYTF. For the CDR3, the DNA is TGCGCCAGCAGCCACGACCGGGACAGGGGGCTCTATGGCTACACCTTC.

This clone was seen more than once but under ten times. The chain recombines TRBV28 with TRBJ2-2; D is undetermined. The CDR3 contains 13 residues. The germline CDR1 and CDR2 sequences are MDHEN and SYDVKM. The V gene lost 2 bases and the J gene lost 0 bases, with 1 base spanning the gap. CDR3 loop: CASSLPNTGELFF. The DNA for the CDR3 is TGTGCCAGCAGTTTACCGAACACCGGGGAGCTGTTTTTT.

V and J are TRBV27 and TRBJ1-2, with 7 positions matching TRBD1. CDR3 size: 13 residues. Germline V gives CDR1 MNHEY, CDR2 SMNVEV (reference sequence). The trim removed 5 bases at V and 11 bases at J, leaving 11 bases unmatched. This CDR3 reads CASSPRDSGGYTF. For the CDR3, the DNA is TGTGCCAGCAGTCCACGGGACAGCGGAGGGTACACCTTC.

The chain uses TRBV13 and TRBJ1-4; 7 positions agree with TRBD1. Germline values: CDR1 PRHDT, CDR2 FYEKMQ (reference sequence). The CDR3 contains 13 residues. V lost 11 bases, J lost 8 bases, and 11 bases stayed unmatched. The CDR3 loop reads CACRRGAGEKLFF. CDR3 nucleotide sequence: TGTGCCTGCCGCAGGGGGGCAGGGGAAAAACTGTTTTTT.